A single sample gave rise to the 22 T cell receptor beta chains below, sequenced in a study of identical twins. Each CDR3 protein gets one entry after TCRdb re-called the 5' RACE reads with MiXCR. Of 300,000 to 400,000 distinct CDR3 sequences detected, approximately 13% appear once; the ten largest clones hold 7.2%. These sequences were also reported in another study, on yellow fever vaccine responses in identical twins.

Material for sequencing was CD8+ T cells sorted from blood. Receptors originate from a woman aged 18-29 years in good health.

In its sample, this clonotype was seen a few times. The V gene is TRBV5-5, the J gene TRBJ2-2, with D possibly TRBD2 on 6 matching bases. Germline assignment: CDR1 SGHKS and CDR2 YYEKEE (reference sequence). V was trimmed by 0 bases and J by 7 bases, leaving 13 bases between them. The CDR3 length is 15 residues. CDR3 sequence (DNA): TGTGCCAGCAGCTTGGTGACTAGTAGGATCGGGGAGCTGTTTTTT. Translating it yields CASSLVTSRIGELFF.

This clonotype has a handful of counts. The genes are TRBV6-5 and TRBJ2-5; no clear D gene. Germline loops: CDR1 MNHEY, CDR2 SVGAGI. The CDR3 totals 13 residues. V was shortened by 3 bases and J by 5 bases, with 10 bases between the two germline ends. The CDR3 region has the DNA TGTGCCAGCAGTTATGACCAAGGGGAGACCCAGTACTTC. Protein sequence: CASSYDQGETQYF.

In its sample, this clonotype was seen many times. The rearrangement uses TRBV12-3 or TRBV12-4 and TRBJ2-3, with unresolved D. The V end lost 0 bases, the J end lost 3 bases, and 4 bases lay between the germline ends. The CDR3 spans 13 residues. CDR3 residues: CASSLAVTDTQYF. The CDR3 DNA is TGTGCCAGCAGTTTAGCGGTTACAGATACGCAGTATTTT.

The CDR3 loop is CATSDGGLYQETQYF. The CDR3 DNA reads TGTGCCACCAGTGATGGGGGACTATACCAAGAGACCCAGTACTTC. The rearrangement uses TRBV24-1 and TRBJ2-5; 7 positions match TRBD2. The CDR3 consists of 15 residues. The V and J ends lost 3 bases and 0 bases, in that order; junction bases with no gene match: 3. CDR1 KGHDR and CDR2 SFDVKD come from the germline V gene.

The chain combines TRBV18 with TRBJ2-7, with TRBD1 matching 12 bases. CDR3 size: 15 residues. J lost 5 bases, V lost 4 bases, and 6 bases had no gene match. The germline V gene encodes CDR1 KGHSH and CDR2 LQKENI. CDR3 loop: CASSRGTGGDHEQYF. The DNA of the CDR3 is TGTGCCAGCTCACGAGGGACAGGGGGCGACCACGAGCAGTACTTC.

The chain recombines TRBV20-1 with TRBJ2-1; the D is unclear. In germline, CDR1 is DFQATT, CDR2 SNEGSKA (reference sequence). CDR3 size: 15 residues. The V end was cut by 0 bases, the J end by 2 bases, with 11 bases between. The CDR3 sequence: CSARDDGRTYNEQFF. In nucleotides, the CDR3 is TGCAGTGCTAGAGATGATGGAAGGACCTACAATGAGCAGTTCTTC.

This clonotype came up a few times. V is TRBV28 and J is TRBJ2-2, with 8 positions matching TRBD1. J gave up 1 base and V 3 bases, and 13 bases lay outside the gene matches. Germline V lookup: CDR1 MDHEN, CDR2 SYDVKM. There are 19 residues in the CDR3. The CDR3 loop reads CASSLFPLAGTGNTGELFF. CDR3 in DNA: TGTGCCAGCAGTTTGTTCCCCTTGGCCGGGACAGGGAACACCGGGGAGCTGTTTTTT.

The chain couples TRBV5-1 to TRBJ2-5; TRBD2 might be the D (6 bases). This CDR3 region has 15 residues. Trimming removed 7 bases from V and 2 bases from J, with 18 bases in between. The germline V gene has CDR1 SGHRS and CDR2 YFSETQ. CDR3 sequence: CASLRDSTLQETQYF. The CDR3 DNA is TGCGCCAGCCTAAGGGACTCGACCCTACAAGAGACCCAGTACTTC.

This chain's CDR3 is CASSLATGNTEAFF. Here the CDR3 DNA reads TGTGCCAGCAGTTTAGCCACAGGGAATACTGAAGCTTTCTTT. V and J are TRBV27 and TRBJ1-1, with D possibly matching TRBD1 (6 bases). The CDR3 sequence is 14 residues long. Trimming left V 2 bases short and J 5 bases short, with 12 bases between. CDR1 is MNHEY and CDR2 is SMNVEV in the germline V gene (reference sequence).

This clonotype has more than one count but fewer than ten. The chain joins TRBV29-1 to TRBJ2-7, with TRBD1 identical over 9 bases. The CDR3 runs 16 residues. Trimming at V came to 6 bases and at J to 6 bases, leaving 18 bases not matched to a gene. The germline V gene encodes CDR1 SQVTM and CDR2 ANQGSEA. CDR3 residues: CSVGDRARPELGEQYF. Written as DNA, the CDR3 is TGCAGCGTGGGGGACAGGGCCCGACCCGAACTAGGCGAGCAGTACTTC.

This clonotype appeared many times. CDR3 sequence reads: CASSFTGTGELFF. The CDR3 coding sequence is TGTGCCAGCAGTTTCACAGGGACCGGGGAGCTGTTTTTT. The chain carries TRBV12-3 or TRBV12-4 and TRBJ2-2; a weak D match, TRBD1 (6 bases). V was shortened by 3 bases and J by 5 bases, with 7 bases between the two germline ends. This CDR3 has 13 residues.

The chain joins TRBV15 to TRBJ2-5; the match to TRBD1 covers 12 bases. The CDR3 runs to 17 residues. In germline, CDR1 is LNHNV, CDR2 YYDKDF (reference sequence). Losses at the gene ends were 0 bases for V and 5 bases for J; bases not matched to a gene: 7. The CDR3 DNA sequence: TGTGCCACCAGCAGAGATTGGGACAGGGGGCTGGGGGAGACCCAGTACTTC. Translated, it gives CATSRDWDRGLGETQYF.

The J gene is TRBJ2-1, the V gene TRBV12-3 or TRBV12-4; 7 bases fit TRBD2. The length of the CDR3 is 15 residues. V lost 1 base to trimming and J lost 9 bases; unmatched junction nucleotides: 9. The CDR3 DNA is TGTGCCAGCAGTTTAGAGGGGCGGGAGTGGAGTGAGCAGTTCTTC. Translating it yields CASSLEGREWSEQFF.

This chain connects TRBV4-1 to TRBJ1-2; possibly TRBD1 for D (5 bases). Trimming pared 4 bases from V and 3 bases from J, leaving 15 bases between. This CDR3 is 15 amino acids long. The germline V gene encodes CDR1 MGHRA and CDR2 YSYEKL. The DNA for the CDR3 is TGCGCCAGCAGCCCAGGCACGGGGACCTACTATGGCTACACCTTC. It yields the protein CASSPGTGTYYGYTF.

This clonotype was seen more than once but under ten times. DNA for the CDR3: TGCAGCGTTGAGTATCGGGTTCACCGGGAAAATGAGCAGTTCTTC. Translated, it gives CSVEYRVHRENEQFF. The chain is built from TRBV29-1 and TRBJ2-1; perhaps TRBD2 as D (5 bases). V was clipped by 3 bases and J by 7 bases, with 19 bases between them. The CDR3 length is 15 residues. The germline V gene encodes CDR1 SQVTM and CDR2 ANQGSEA.

This sequence joins TRBV19 and TRBJ2-1, with 8 bases fitting TRBD2. Per the germline V gene, CDR1 is LNHDA and CDR2 is SQIVND (reference sequence). V dropped 6 bases and J dropped 5; count of bases not matched to a gene: 9. The CDR3 has 15 residues. CDR3 sequence: CASRLSGNPNNEQFF. CDR3 sequence (DNA): TGTGCCAGTAGACTTAGCGGGAACCCTAACAATGAGCAGTTCTTC.

This clonotype has at least ten counts. V and J are TRBV6-4 and TRBJ2-5; D perhaps matches TRBD2 (6 bases). Germline CDR1 is MRHNA and CDR2 is SNTAGT. This CDR3 region has 13 residues. V lost 0 bases and J 9 bases, leaving 11 bases between the germline ends. CDR3 sequence: CASSDSATGAQYF. The CDR3 DNA is TGTGCCAGCAGTGACTCAGCCACGGGGGCCCAGTACTTC.

This clonotype appeared a few times. The chain has TRBV4-1 and TRBJ2-7; 10 bases match TRBD1. The CDR3 is made up of 16 amino acids. Unmatched junction bases numbered 5, after V lost 0 bases and J lost 3 bases. Germline V CDR1 and CDR2: MGHRA, YSYEKL. CDR3 amino acids: CASSQEAGDRGYEQYF. DNA for the CDR3: TGCGCCAGCAGCCAAGAAGCAGGGGACAGGGGCTACGAGCAGTACTTC.

This chain joins TRBV2 and TRBJ1-1; weak D call: TRBD1 (6 bases). Germline lookup yields CDR1 SNHLY and CDR2 FYNNEI. V lost 3 bases to trimming and J lost 5 bases, with 13 bases between them. The CDR3 length is 14 residues. The CDR3 sequence is CASSDPGALTEAFF. The CDR3 region has the DNA TGTGCCAGCAGTGACCCGGGGGCGCTTACTGAAGCTTTCTTT.

The chain combines TRBV7-6 with TRBJ2-3; 12 bases are shared with TRBD1. The CDR3 runs 16 residues. Trimming at V came to 1 base and at J to 5 bases, leaving 4 bases not matched to a gene. CDR1 is SGHVS and CDR2 is FNYEAQ in the germline V gene. In nucleotides, the CDR3 is TGTGCCAGCAGCTTAGGATGGGACAGGGGGCGAGATACGCAGTATTTT. Translation: CASSLGWDRGRDTQYF.

This rearrangement joins TRBV7-9 to TRBJ2-4, with 10 bases aligning to TRBD2. The CDR3 is 17 amino acids. Germline trimming cut 4 bases from V and 2 bases from J; bases unmatched to any gene: 8. Germline V gene data show CDR1 as SEHNR and CDR2 as FQNEAQ (reference sequence). The CDR3 DNA sequence: TGTGCCAGCAGCTCCCCCGGGACTAGCGCTACCAAAAACATTCAGTACTTC. This translates into CASSSPGTSATKNIQYF.

About this clonotype: This clone may be a read error of a much larger clone one base away. CDR3 nucleotides: TGTGCCAGCAGCCTGACTAGCGGGAGGGCAGGAGAGCAGTTCTTC. Amino acid sequence: CASSLTSGRAGEQFF. The chain is built from TRBV7-8 and TRBJ2-1, with TRBD2 matching over 14 bases. The CDR3 runs 15 residues. V dropped 5 bases and J dropped 10; count of bases not matched to a gene: 7. CDR1 and CDR2 (germline): SGHVS, FQNEAQ.